The rows below give T cell receptor beta chains drawn from one sample of a study of Graves' ophthalmopathy and Graves' hyperthyroidism. TCRdb re-called the multiplex PCR reads through MiXCR, storing one row per CDR3 protein. The repertoire holds about 400,000 distinct CDR3 sequences, with 15% to 20% as singletons. Material for sequencing was peripheral blood. The receptors originated from a young woman with Graves' ophthalmopathy. CDR3s include the opening cysteine and the closing phenylalanine or tryptophan. D genes are given only for firm matches. Size is omitted from some rows. Given values are once, few, many or a class for expanded clones.

v_gene	j_gene	abundance	d_gene	CDR3aa	CDR3nt
TRBV7-2	TRBJ2-6	many	.	CASSSGGANVLTF	TGTGCCAGCAGCTCCGGAGGGGCCAACGTCCTGACTTTC
TRBV6-1	TRBJ2-7	many	TRBD1	CASISWGQGSEQYF	TGTGCCAGCATCTCCTGGGGACAGGGATCCGAGCAGTACTTC
TRBV29-1	TRBJ2-7	many	.	CSVVILTYERYF	TGCAGCGTAGTGATTCTAACCTACGAGCGGTACTTC
TRBV29-1	TRBJ2-5	many	TRBD1	CSVEGDREVTQYF	TGCAGCGTTGAGGGGGACAGGGAAGTGACCCAGTACTTC
TRBV30	TRBJ2-2	many	.	CAWGSNTGELFF	TGTGCCTGGGGGTCGAACACCGGGGAGCTGTTTTTT
TRBV6-1	TRBJ1-1	many	.	CASSEWGAVEAFF	TGTGCCAGCAGTGAATGGGGGGCGGTTGAAGCTTTCTTT
TRBV5-1	TRBJ1-1	many	.	CASSLRATGTMNTEAFF	TGCGCCAGCAGCTTGCGGGCCACCGGGACAATGAACACTGAAGCTTTCTTT
TRBV28	TRBJ2-6	many	.	CASTSDRNSGANVLTF	TGTGCCAGCACCTCAGACAGAAACTCTGGGGCCAACGTCCTGACTTTC
TRBV12-3/TRBV12-4	TRBJ1-6	few	TRBD1	CASRQQGWNSPLHF	TGTGCCAGCAGGCAACAGGGGTGGAATTCACCCCTCCACTTT
TRBV12-3/TRBV12-4	TRBJ2-3	.	.	CASSFPVGGDTQYF	TGTGCCAGCAGCTTCCCCGTTGGGGGAGATACGCAGTATTTT
TRBV7-2	TRBJ1-2	many	TRBD1	CASSPGQGGYTF	TGTGCCAGCAGCCCGGGACAGGGAGGCTACACCTTC
TRBV6-1	TRBJ1-6	many	.	CASRWTGSSYNSPLHF	TGTGCCAGCAGGTGGACGGGTAGCTCCTATAATTCACCCCTCCACTTT
TRBV6-1	TRBJ1-1	.	TRBD1	CASGQGGEAFF	TGTGCCAGCGGACAGGGAGGGGAAGCTTTCTTT
TRBV4-3	TRBJ2-7	many	TRBD1	CASSHRYRGSYEQYF	TGCGCCAGCAGCCATCGCTACAGGGGGTCCTACGAGCAGTACTTC
TRBV30	TRBJ2-7	.	.	CAWSVLANYEQYF	TGTGCCTGGAGTGTACTGGCGAACTACGAGCAGTACTTC
TRBV4-1	TRBJ2-6	many	TRBD1	CASSPRTGSSSGANVLTF	TGCGCCAGCAGCCCCCGGACAGGGAGCTCCTCTGGGGCCAACGTCCTGACTTTC
TRBV18	TRBJ1-1	many	.	CASSPRSRELKDTEAFF	TGTGCCAGCTCACCACGCTCCAGGGAGCTCAAGGACACTGAAGCTTTCTTT
TRBV6-4	TRBJ2-7	many	.	CASSQILGVIGHYEQYF	TGTGCCAGCAGCCAAATCCTGGGGGTTATCGGTCACTACGAGCAGTACTTC
TRBV6-2/TRBV6-3	TRBJ2-3	many	TRBD2	CASSYPTSGGAGSADTQYF	TGTGCCAGCAGTTACCCTACTAGCGGGGGGGCCGGATCGGCAGATACGCAGTATTTT
TRBV28	TRBJ2-5	many	.	CASSSQRAPGETQYF	TGTGCCAGCAGTTCCCAGCGGGCCCCAGGAGAGACCCAGTACTTC
TRBV6-1	TRBJ2-7	many	TRBD1	CASTSTGAYEQYF	TGTGCCAGCACCTCGACAGGGGCCTACGAGCAGTACTTC
TRBV20-1	TRBJ2-7	many	.	CSASGQRAYGQYF	TGCAGTGCTAGCGGACAGAGAGCCTACGGGCAGTACTTC
TRBV24-1	TRBJ1-6	many	.	CATSDRGASFSPLHF	TGTGCCACCAGTGATCGCGGGGCCAGCTTTTCACCCCTCCACTTT
TRBV12-3/TRBV12-4	TRBJ2-5	.	TRBD2	CASSLNGRKQTQYF	TGTGCCAGCAGCTTAAACGGGAGGAAACAGACCCAGTACTTC
TRBV2	TRBJ1-1	many	TRBD1	CASIVQGPEAFF	TGTGCCAGCATCGTACAGGGGCCTGAAGCTTTCTTT
TRBV5-1	TRBJ1-1	many	.	CASTPTGAGTEAFF	TGCGCCAGCACCCCAACGGGGGCTGGCACTGAAGCTTTCTTT
TRBV7-2	TRBJ1-1	many	.	CASSLFFGSNTEAFF	TGTGCCAGCAGCTTATTCTTCGGATCGAACACTGAAGCTTTCTTT
TRBV28	TRBJ1-6	many	.	CASSILIWPLHF	TGTGCCAGCAGTATTCTTATTTGGCCCCTCCACTTT
TRBV7-3	TRBJ1-1	many	.	CASSATATNTEAFF	TGTGCCAGCAGCGCTACAGCAACGAACACTGAAGCTTTCTTT
TRBV15	TRBJ1-3	many	.	CATSSSIGGIGNTIYF	TGTGCCACCAGCAGCTCCATAGGGGGAATTGGAAACACCATATATTTT
TRBV19	TRBJ1-2	.	TRBD1	CASSIPGQGPYGYTF	TGTGCCAGTAGCATACCGGGACAGGGACCCTATGGCTACACCTTC
TRBV6-5	TRBJ1-5	few	.	CASSYTIEQPQHF	TGTGCCAGCAGTTACACCATCGAACAGCCCCAGCATTTT
TRBV27	TRBJ2-7	many	TRBD2	CASKRGRAAHEQYF	TGTGCCAGCAAACGCGGGAGGGCCGCCCACGAGCAGTACTTC
TRBV6-2/TRBV6-3	TRBJ2-7	many	TRBD2	CASSPVAGGPYEQYF	TGTGCCAGCAGTCCCGTAGCGGGAGGCCCCTACGAGCAGTACTTC
TRBV10-3	TRBJ1-1	many	.	CAISGTMNTEAFF	TGTGCCATCAGTGGAACGATGAACACTGAAGCTTTCTTT
TRBV6-2/TRBV6-3	TRBJ2-1	many	TRBD1	CASSYKTGKFF	TGTGCCAGCAGTTATAAGACAGGGAAGTTCTTC
TRBV4-2	TRBJ1-2	many	.	CASSQDKDPKGPNYGYTF	TGTGCCAGCAGCCAAGATAAGGACCCAAAGGGTCCTAACTATGGCTACACCTTC